The clone carrying this T cell receptor beta chain came up many times. The antigen is undetermined. TCRdb reprocessed the 5' RACE reads via MiXCR and lists one record per CDR3 protein. This sample has 350,000 or so distinct CDR3 sequences, with around 10% found just once. The source of the sample is a study of CD8 T cells in ankylosing spondylitis. Notes on the study in general: As reported, disease-linked clones showed significant enrichment in matched ankylosing spondylitis synovial fluid. Some of the motif variants had earlier been found in reactive arthritis patients' fluid and blood.

Germline lookup yields CDR1 LGHNA and CDR2 YNFKEQ. The CDR3 length is 15 residues. Trimming took 0 bases from V and 5 from J, leaving 12 bases between them. Sample: blood, either unsorted or a sorted T cell fraction (not recorded which). The V gene is TRBV4-2, the J gene TRBJ2-3; the D gene is possibly TRBD1 (6 bases). This receptor was obtained from a female donor with ankylosing spondylitis or in good health (not recorded which). The CDR3 protein is CASSQDKAGEDTQYF. Here the CDR3 DNA reads TGTGCCAGCAGCCAAGATAAGGCAGGGGAAGATACGCAGTATTTT.